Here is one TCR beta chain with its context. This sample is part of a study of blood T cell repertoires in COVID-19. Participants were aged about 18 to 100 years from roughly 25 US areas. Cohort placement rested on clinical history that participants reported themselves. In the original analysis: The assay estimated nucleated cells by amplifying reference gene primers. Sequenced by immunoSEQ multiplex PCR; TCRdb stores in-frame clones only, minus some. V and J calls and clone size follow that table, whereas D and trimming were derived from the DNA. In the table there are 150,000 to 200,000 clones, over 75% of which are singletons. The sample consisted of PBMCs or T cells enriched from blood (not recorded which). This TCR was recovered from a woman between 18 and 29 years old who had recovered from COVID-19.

CDR3 sequence reads: CASSPSGTANSPLHF. The CDR3 bases are TGCGCCAGCAGCCCCTCCGGGACAGCTAATTCACCCCTCCACTTT. This chain connects TRBV10-1 to TRBJ1-6; 7 bases match TRBD1. Germline V gene sequence: CDR1 WNHNN, CDR2 SYGVQD (reference sequence). This CDR3 comprises 15 residues. V was pared by 6 bases and J by 6 bases, with 8 bases of the junction left unmatched.